This is a list of T cell receptor beta chains from one sample in a study of T cell repertoires in ileal Crohn's disease. Assay: immunoSEQ multiplex PCR; the TCRdb copy retains only in-frame clones and omits some. The sample has fewer than 6,000 clones, about four fifths seen once. The sequenced sample consisted of ileal tissue. The receptors were sampled from an adult with Crohn's disease. The CDR3 runs from the conserved cysteine through the conserved F or W. A D gene is named only where the DNA matches it firmly. Size tells how often a clone was seen (once, few, many) or the class of an expanded clone, and some rows leave it out.

clone_size: .; v_call: TRBV29-1; d_call: .; j_call: TRBJ2-1; cdr3_aa: CSVVGALSSYNEQFF; cdr3_nt: TGCAGCGTTGTAGGCGCGCTCTCATCCTACAATGAGCAGTTCTTC
clone_size: .; v_call: TRBV14; d_call: .; j_call: TRBJ2-1; cdr3_aa: CASSQDITGVSYNEQFF; cdr3_nt: TGTGCCAGCAGCCAAGATATCACAGGCGTCTCCTACAATGAGCAGTTCTTC
clone_size: .; v_call: TRBV28; d_call: .; j_call: TRBJ2-3; cdr3_aa: CASSLKLVGDTQYF; cdr3_nt: TGTGCCAGCAGTTTAAAGCTAGTAGGAGATACGCAGTATTTT
clone_size: .; v_call: TRBV5-1; d_call: TRBD1; j_call: TRBJ1-6; cdr3_aa: CASSPGAVGGISPLHF; cdr3_nt: TGCGCCAGTTCCCCAGGAGCGGTAGGGGGCATTTCACCCCTCCACTTT
clone_size: .; v_call: TRBV19; d_call: .; j_call: TRBJ2-7; cdr3_aa: CASSRDRGMGGEQYF; cdr3_nt: TGTGCCAGTAGCAGGGACCGTGGCATGGGTGGTGAGCAGTACTTC
clone_size: .; v_call: TRBV7-8; d_call: TRBD2; j_call: TRBJ2-7; cdr3_aa: CASSQGLGYEQYF; cdr3_nt: TGTGCCAGCAGCCAGGGACTAGGTTACGAGCAGTACTTC
clone_size: .; v_call: TRBV4-1; d_call: .; j_call: TRBJ1-6; cdr3_aa: CASSQDSITGSQSSYNSPLHF; cdr3_nt: TGCGCCAGCAGCCAAGATTCAATTACCGGCAGCCAGAGCTCCTATAATTCACCCCTCCACTTT
clone_size: .; v_call: TRBV5-6; d_call: .; j_call: TRBJ2-7; cdr3_aa: CASSLSRSMSSYEQYF; cdr3_nt: TGTGCCAGCAGCTTGTCCCGAAGCATGAGCTCCTACGAGCAGTACTTC
clone_size: .; v_call: TRBV2; d_call: TRBD2; j_call: TRBJ2-3; cdr3_aa: CAIPGAVGGSTDTQYF; cdr3_nt: TGTGCCATCCCCGGGGCTGTGGGGGGGAGCACAGATACGCAGTATTTT
clone_size: .; v_call: TRBV28; d_call: .; j_call: TRBJ2-7; cdr3_aa: CASSFYRQRGIFSYEQYF; cdr3_nt: TGTGCCAGCAGTTTCTATCGGCAAAGAGGGATCTTCTCCTACGAGCAGTACTTC
clone_size: few; v_call: TRBV19; d_call: .; j_call: TRBJ1-1; cdr3_aa: CASSIGRAGRGTEAFF; cdr3_nt: TGTGCCAGTAGTATAGGCAGGGCTGGCAGGGGCACTGAAGCTTTCTTT
clone_size: .; v_call: TRBV5-4; d_call: .; j_call: TRBJ1-2; cdr3_aa: CASSLARGLDYGYTF; cdr3_nt: TGTGCCAGCAGCTTGGCTCGGGGGCTCGACTATGGCTACACCTTC
clone_size: .; v_call: TRBV7-8; d_call: .; j_call: TRBJ2-7; cdr3_aa: CASSFRRNSYEQYF; cdr3_nt: TGTGCCAGCAGCTTTCGGCGGAACTCCTACGAGCAGTACTTC
clone_size: few; v_call: TRBV5-4; d_call: .; j_call: TRBJ2-5; cdr3_aa: CASSYGGPSKETQYF; cdr3_nt: TGTGCCAGCAGTTATGGAGGTCCCTCTAAAGAGACCCAGTACTTC
clone_size: .; v_call: TRBV19; d_call: .; j_call: TRBJ2-5; cdr3_aa: CASSGGQEETQYF; cdr3_nt: TGTGCCAGTAGTGGAGGACAAGAAGAGACCCAGTACTTC
clone_size: .; v_call: TRBV2; d_call: TRBD2; j_call: TRBJ2-7; cdr3_aa: CASSVQRGAYEQYF; cdr3_nt: TGTGCCAGCAGTGTCCAGCGGGGGGCCTACGAGCAGTACTTC
clone_size: .; v_call: TRBV27; d_call: .; j_call: TRBJ1-5; cdr3_aa: CASGFFVGDSNQPQHF; cdr3_nt: TGTGCCAGCGGCTTTTTTGTAGGCGATAGCAATCAGCCCCAGCATTTT
clone_size: .; v_call: TRBV14; d_call: .; j_call: TRBJ2-7; cdr3_aa: CASSQNDYEQYF; cdr3_nt: TGTGCCAGCAGCCAAAATGACTACGAGCAGTACTTC
clone_size: .; v_call: TRBV6-5; d_call: TRBD1; j_call: TRBJ2-5; cdr3_aa: CASSTRTGVRETQYF; cdr3_nt: TGTGCCAGCAGTACACGGACAGGGGTCCGGGAGACCCAGTACTTC
clone_size: .; v_call: TRBV15; d_call: .; j_call: TRBJ2-7; cdr3_aa: CATSWGSYEQYF; cdr3_nt: TGTGCCACCTCGTGGGGCTCCTACGAGCAGTACTTC
clone_size: few; v_call: TRBV5-4; d_call: TRBD1; j_call: TRBJ2-7; cdr3_aa: CASSLARTGGLDEQYF; cdr3_nt: TGTGCCAGCAGCTTGGCCCGGACAGGGGGCTTAGACGAGCAGTACTTC
clone_size: .; v_call: TRBV7-2; d_call: .; j_call: TRBJ1-5; cdr3_aa: CASSETYNQPQHF; cdr3_nt: TGTGCCAGCAGCGAAACTTACAATCAGCCCCAGCATTTT
clone_size: .; v_call: TRBV27; d_call: TRBD1; j_call: TRBJ2-7; cdr3_aa: CASSLRSDRGGEQYF; cdr3_nt: TGTGCCAGCAGTTTAAGGTCGGACAGGGGTGGCGAGCAGTACTTC
clone_size: .; v_call: TRBV5-1; d_call: .; j_call: TRBJ2-2; cdr3_aa: CASSALVGGTGELFF; cdr3_nt: TGCGCCAGCAGCGCTCTTGTGGGGGGAACCGGGGAGCTGTTTTTT
clone_size: .; v_call: TRBV6-4; d_call: TRBD2; j_call: TRBJ2-1; cdr3_aa: CASSDGASGDYNEQFF; cdr3_nt: TGTGCCAGCAGTGACGGGGCTAGCGGAGATTACAATGAGCAGTTCTTC
clone_size: .; v_call: TRBV19; d_call: .; j_call: TRBJ2-7; cdr3_aa: CASSIPTGQGYEQYF; cdr3_nt: TGTGCCAGTAGTATCCCGACAGGTCAAGGCTACGAGCAGTACTTC
clone_size: .; v_call: TRBV6-5; d_call: .; j_call: TRBJ2-7; cdr3_aa: CATSDNYEQYF; cdr3_nt: TGTGCCACCTCGGACAATTACGAGCAGTACTTC
clone_size: .; v_call: TRBV5-6; d_call: .; j_call: TRBJ1-2; cdr3_aa: CASSFDRIDGYTF; cdr3_nt: TGTGCCAGCAGCTTCGACAGGATTGATGGCTACACCTTC
clone_size: once; v_call: TRBV10-2; d_call: TRBD2; j_call: TRBJ2-2; cdr3_aa: CASREVAGTTGELFF; cdr3_nt: TGCGCCAGCCGAGAAGTAGCGGGCACCACCGGGGAGCTGTTTTTT
clone_size: once; v_call: TRBV6-1; d_call: TRBD1; j_call: TRBJ1-1; cdr3_aa: CASSATGTADTEAFF; cdr3_nt: TGTGCCAGCAGTGCAACCGGGACAGCCGACACTGAAGCTTTCTTT
clone_size: once; v_call: TRBV7-9; d_call: .; j_call: TRBJ2-5; cdr3_aa: CASSLMGQETQYF; cdr3_nt: TGTGCCAGCAGCTTAATGGGCCAAGAGACCCAGTACTTC
clone_size: .; v_call: TRBV6-6; d_call: TRBD2; j_call: TRBJ2-5; cdr3_aa: CASQKRESETQYF; cdr3_nt: TGTGCCAGCCAAAAGCGGGAGTCGGAGACCCAGTACTTC
clone_size: .; v_call: TRBV11-2; d_call: TRBD1; j_call: TRBJ2-4; cdr3_aa: CASSLGRQGEAKNIQYF; cdr3_nt: TGTGCCAGCAGCTTAGGCCGACAGGGGGAAGCCAAAAACATTCAGTACTTC
clone_size: .; v_call: TRBV29-1; d_call: .; j_call: TRBJ2-7; cdr3_aa: CSVGTPYEQYF; cdr3_nt: TGCAGCGTTGGGACACCTTACGAGCAGTACTTC
clone_size: .; v_call: TRBV29-1; d_call: TRBD2; j_call: TRBJ2-3; cdr3_aa: CSVELAGGVIGTDTQYF; cdr3_nt: TGCAGCGTTGAGCTAGCGGGGGGGGTTATTGGCACAGATACGCAGTATTTT
clone_size: .; v_call: TRBV5-1; d_call: .; j_call: TRBJ2-2; cdr3_aa: CASSPRMNTGELFF; cdr3_nt: TGCGCCAGCAGTCCGCGTATGAACACCGGGGAGCTGTTTTTT
clone_size: .; v_call: TRBV14; d_call: .; j_call: TRBJ2-7; cdr3_aa: CASSLSYEQYF; cdr3_nt: TGTGCCAGCAGCCTATCCTACGAGCAGTACTTC
clone_size: .; v_call: TRBV11-3; d_call: .; j_call: TRBJ2-3; cdr3_aa: CASSSGVGDTQYF; cdr3_nt: TGTGCCAGCAGCTCAGGGGTGGGAGATACGCAGTATTTT